This TCR beta chain was observed in a study of blood T cell repertoires in COVID-19. About the research overall: Some COVID-19 samples were acute and others convalescent; all came from the United States, Italy and Spain.

The V end lost 0 bases, the J end lost 0 bases, and 15 bases lay between the germline ends. Germline CDR1 SGDLS, CDR2 YYNGEE. CDR3 length: 17 amino acids. Sequencing was performed with immunoSEQ multiplex PCR; in TCRdb, only in-frame clones are kept and a portion is missing. The sample has 200,000 to 300,000 clones, 70% to 90% seen once. Sample: peripheral blood. The rearrangement links TRBV9 to TRBJ2-5, with D maybe TRBD1 (6 bases). This TCR was sampled from a middle-aged man with acute or convalescent COVID-19. CDR3 nucleotide sequence: TGTGCCAGCAGCGTAGCCCCCGGGACACTGTACCAAGAGACCCAGTACTTC. Its protein product is CASSVAPGTLYQETQYF.